This TCR beta chain was recorded in a study of blood T cell repertoires in COVID-19 (dated by TCRdb to about 2020). Regarding the study in general: Samples from collaborators originated in the United States, Italy and Spain and spanned both the acute and convalescent phases of COVID-19. A de-identified subject ID, COVID-19 status, age in years and sex were almost always included in the sample metadata. Samples came from the ongoing ImmuneRACE study (first 160 participants) plus 1,254 subjects from 6 global collaborators. The repertoires were released in a freely available public database intended as a resource for research on the immune response to SARS-CoV-2. Where HLA class I and class II types were available, the types were taken from metadata supplied by the sample provider, not from assay-based typing. Subjects who had been exposed to COVID-19, were actively infected with it, or had recovered from it provided the deeply sampled blood TCRbeta repertoires that made up the dataset. The material from the prospective study consisted of cDNA or gDNA derived from T cells, B-cell-depleted T cells, or PBMCs. What the research found in general, with its limitations: Clinical and demographic metadata were provided uncurated, with the amount varying by source and participant.

TCRbeta CDR3 regions were amplified from genomic DNA by means of the immunoSEQ Assay, a bias-controlled multiplex PCR. The original methods were these. Nucleated cell counts per sample were estimated from amplification of reference gene primers within the assay. To quantify the absolute abundance of each unique TCRbeta CDR3 rearrangement, sequence reads were collapsed and filtered. Productive Simpson clonality was computed per sample as the square root of Simpson's diversity index over productive rearrangements. TCRdb holds this immuneACCESS table with in-frame rearrangements only. Some clones are missing; in checked studies, unresolved V genes explain under half, and the rest has no known cause. V and J calls and clone size come straight from that table; D and trimming were deduced from the DNA. Counted in this sample were around 130,000 clones; about 83% of them appeared once. Around 9.8% of the sample is held by the ten biggest clonotypes.

The CDR3 starts with the cysteine, ends with the phenylalanine, and has 14 residues. Only the CDR3 DNA stays, 42 bases, in frame from base 1. Here V drops 5 bases and J drops 7 bases, and the junction holds 6 bases not matched to any gene. The germline V gene gives CDR1 as SGHDT and CDR2 as YYEEEE. Worth noting for this clone: The specificity of this receptor is unknown. Nothing much larger sits one base from this clone, and base qualities are not available.

Collaborating institutions collected whole blood in K2EDTA tubes following their own protocols. For TCRbeta analysis, collaborators shipped samples as frozen whole blood, isolated PBMCs, or DNA extracted from either of those sample types. The receptor comes from a man aged 35 to 55 with active or convalescent COVID-19. Sequenced material: peripheral blood. In this chain, TRBV5-6 is recombined with TRBJ1-6, with 7 middle bases fitting TRBD1. The nucleotide sequence reads as follows: TGTGCCAGCAGTTCATCAGGGGGGAATTCACCCCTCCACTTT. This is translated as CASSSSGGNSPLHF.